A single sample is the source of the 30 T cell receptor beta chains below, sequenced in a study of T cell responses to AZD1222 COVID-19 vaccine. Profiled with immunoSEQ multiplex PCR; TCRdb holds only in-frame clones, not every one. The sample has under 300,000 clones, more than 85% seen once. Sequenced material: peripheral blood, taken on day 0 of AZD1222 vaccination. These receptors all stem from an adult in good health.

The gene calls are TRBV5-4 and TRBJ2-4; a weak D match, TRBD2 (5 bases). In germline, CDR1 is SGHNT, CDR2 YYREEE (reference sequence). The ends were cut back, 4 bases at V and 3 bases at J, with 14 bases in the middle. This CDR3 has 15 residues. In DNA, the CDR3 is TGTGCCAGCAGCGCCGGATCGGGGTTCAAAAACATTCAGTACTTC. This translates into CASSAGSGFKNIQYF.

The chain employs TRBV28 and TRBJ2-1; a possible D gene is TRBD2 (6 bases). Trimming cost V 5 bases and J 2 bases, with 16 bases left between them. Germline V lookup: CDR1 MDHEN, CDR2 SYDVKM. The CDR3 extends over 16 amino acids. The CDR3: CASSPLGGGAYNEQFF. The DNA of the CDR3 is TGTGCCAGCAGTCCTCTTGGGGGAGGTGCCTACAATGAGCAGTTCTTC. Together with reference TRBV28 and TRBJ2-1, the CDR3 gives the full variable domain: DVKVTQSSRYLVKRTGEKVFLECVQDMDHENMFWYRQDPGLGLRLIYFSYDVKMKEKGDIPEGYSVSREKKERFSLILESASTNQTSMYLCASSPLGGGAYNEQFFGPGTRLTVL.

V is TRBV4-3 and J is TRBJ1-3; D is unresolved. Trimming took 1 base from V and 0 from J, leaving 7 bases between them. From germline, CDR1 is LGHNA and CDR2 YSLEER. This CDR3 comprises 15 residues. The CDR3 here is CASSQGGGSGNTIYF. The CDR3 region has the DNA TGCGCCAGCAGCCAAGGCGGAGGCTCTGGAAACACCATATATTTT.

V gene TRBV11-1 combines with J gene TRBJ1-5; 7 nucleotides match TRBD1. The trim removed 4 bases at V and 7 bases at J, leaving 4 bases unmatched. Germline V gene sequence: CDR1 SGHAT, CDR2 FQDESV (reference sequence). The CDR3 is made up of 13 amino acids. CDR3 nucleotide sequence: TGTGCCAGCAGCTACAGGGGAGGGCAGCCCCAGCATTTT. Its translation: CASSYRGGQPQHF.

The rearrangement links TRBV5-1 to TRBJ1-1; D gene uncertain. CDR1 is SGHRS, CDR2 YFSETQ, per germline. This CDR3 comprises 13 residues. The V end lost 2 bases, the J end lost 1 base, and 6 bases lay between the germline ends. DNA for the CDR3: TGCGCCAGCAGCTTAACTACGAACACTGAAGCTTTCTTT. This translates into CASSLTTNTEAFF. The complete variable domain, with remaining parts taken from reference TRBV5-1 and TRBJ1-1, reads KAGVTQTPRYLIKTRGQQVTLSCSPISGHRSVSWYQQTPGQGLQFLFEYFSETQRNKGNFPGRFSGRQFSNSRSEMNVSTLELGDSALYLCASSLTTNTEAFFGQGTRLTVV.

This clone was seen more than once but under ten times. V gene TRBV10-3 combines with J gene TRBJ2-1; 10 nucleotides match TRBD2. Trimming removed 6 bases from V and 0 bases from J; junction bases left unmatched: 2. The germline V gene encodes CDR1 ENHRY and CDR2 SYGVKD. This CDR3 comprises 15 residues. CDR3 sequence: CAIRASGSSYNEQFF. CDR3 DNA sequence: TGTGCCATCAGGGCTAGCGGGAGCTCCTACAATGAGCAGTTCTTC.

The gene calls are TRBV19 and TRBJ2-1, with 7 bases aligning to TRBD2. The ends lost 5 bases at V and 4 bases at J; junction bases unmatched: 5. Germline V gives CDR1 LNHDA, CDR2 SQIVND (reference sequence). The CDR3 has 14 amino acids. The CDR3 spells CASSAGTIYNEQFF. CDR3 bases: TGTGCCAGTAGTGCCGGGACTATTTACAATGAGCAGTTCTTC.

This clone came up once. The chain recombines TRBV24-1 with TRBJ2-1; D not resolved. The ends were cut back, 0 bases at V and 4 bases at J, with 6 bases in the middle. From germline, CDR1 is KGHDR and CDR2 SFDVKD. The CDR3 is made up of 14 amino acids. The CDR3 is CATSDLGVYNEQFF. Here the CDR3 DNA reads TGTGCCACCAGTGATTTGGGGGTTTACAATGAGCAGTTCTTC.

The chain employs TRBV9 and TRBJ2-7, with TRBD1 matching over 10 bases. J gave up 6 bases and V 4 bases, and 7 bases lay outside the gene matches. The V gene's germline CDR1 is SGDLS and CDR2 YYNGEE. This CDR3 is built from 14 residues. The CDR3 DNA reads as TGTGCCAGCAGCCCCAGGGACAGGGGAGGCGAGCAGTACTTC. Protein product: CASSPRDRGGEQYF.

The genes are TRBV2 and TRBJ2-2, with 15 bases lining up with TRBD2. The CDR3 length is 18 residues. Germline values: CDR1 SNHLY, CDR2 FYNNEI. After removal of 6 bases from V and 1 base from J, the junction contained 6 bases not matched to a gene. CDR3 nucleotides: TGTGCCAGCAGGGGGATGGGACTAGCGGGAGGGAACACCGGGGAGCTGTTTTTT. This codes for CASRGMGLAGGNTGELFF.

The J gene is TRBJ2-1, the V gene TRBV6-5; TRBD1 matches at 9 bases. V trimming: 2 bases; J trimming: 9 bases; junction bases outside the gene matches: 11. CDR1 is MNHEY and CDR2 is SVGAGI in the germline V gene. The CDR3 contains 16 residues. CDR3 sequence (DNA): TGTGCCAGCAGTTACCTGTGGGGGGGACAGGGAAGTGAGCAGTTCTTC. Its protein is CASSYLWGGQGSEQFF.

V and J are TRBV7-6 and TRBJ1-3, with D unresolved. Germline V lookup: CDR1 SGHVS, CDR2 FNYEAQ. V was trimmed by 5 bases and J by 0 bases, leaving 14 bases between them. The CDR3 is 16 amino acids. The CDR3 protein is CASSTGPLDSGNTIYF. In DNA, the CDR3 is TGTGCCAGCAGCACCGGACCGCTGGACTCTGGAAACACCATATATTTT.

This clone was counted a few times. The chain combines TRBV6-5 with TRBJ1-4; D possibly corresponds to TRBD1 (6 bases). V lost 5 bases to trimming and J lost 2 bases, with 12 bases between them. Germline V gives CDR1 MNHEY, CDR2 SVGAGI. The CDR3 totals 15 residues. CDR3 sequence (DNA): TGTGCCAGCAGTCCATCAGGGGCGACTAATGAAAAACTGTTTTTT. Translation: CASSPSGATNEKLFF.

The chain joins TRBV6-5 to TRBJ1-2; no clear D. Deletions cut 2 bases from V and 7 bases from J, with 14 bases between. This CDR3 has 14 residues. Looked up from germline, CDR1 is MNHEY and CDR2 is SVGAGI. This CDR3 reads CASSYTYEGTGYTF. The CDR3 region has the DNA TGTGCCAGCAGTTACACGTACGAAGGTACTGGCTACACCTTC.

V gene TRBV2 combines with J gene TRBJ1-6; D is uncertain. Trimming cost V 5 bases and J 7 bases, with 3 bases left between them. This CDR3 has 11 amino acids. The germline V gene encodes CDR1 SNHLY and CDR2 FYNNEI. The chain's CDR3 is CASSRNSPLHF. CDR3 sequence (DNA): TGTGCCAGCAGTAGAAATTCACCCCTCCACTTT.

V usage is TRBV28 and J usage is TRBJ2-2; D is unclear. V was trimmed by 6 bases and J by 1 base, leaving 9 bases between them. CDR1 is MDHEN, CDR2 SYDVKM, per germline. The CDR3 covers 14 residues. The CDR3 here is CASRAMRNTGELFF. Written as DNA, the CDR3 is TGTGCCAGCAGGGCCATGAGGAACACCGGGGAGCTGTTTTTT.

This chain uses TRBV6-5 with TRBJ1-2, with unresolved D. Germline CDR1 MNHEY, CDR2 SVGAGI. CDR3 length: 13 residues. The V end lost 0 bases, the J end lost 8 bases, and 10 bases lay between the germline ends. In nucleotides, the CDR3 is TGTGCCAGCAGTTACTCGAAGACCGGGGGCTACACCTTC. Its translation is CASSYSKTGGYTF.

V usage is TRBV5-1 and J usage is TRBJ2-2, with 8 bases aligning to TRBD2. CDR3 length: 14 amino acids. Germline CDR1 is SGHRS and CDR2 is YFSETQ. The V gene end was trimmed by 0 bases and the J gene end by 7 bases; junction bases not matched to a gene: 2. In DNA form, the CDR3 reads TGCGCCAGCAGCTTGGATAGCGGGAACGGGGAGCTGTTTTTT. It translates to CASSLDSGNGELFF.

The chain recombines TRBV18 with TRBJ2-7, with TRBD1 as a possible D gene (6 bases). Germline-derived CDR1 and CDR2 are KGHSH and LQKENI. Trimming left V 2 bases short and J 4 bases short, with 15 bases between. The CDR3 totals 15 residues. The CDR3 loop reads CASSPGIGGAYEQYF. The CDR3 DNA reads as TGTGCCAGCTCACCAGGGATAGGGGGAGCATACGAGCAGTACTTC.

V and J are TRBV19 and TRBJ1-1; D is unresolved. The CDR3 is made up of 14 amino acids. Trimming left V 2 bases short and J 5 bases short, with 12 bases between. Germline lookup yields CDR1 LNHDA and CDR2 SQIVND (reference sequence). The CDR3, as DNA: TGTGCCAGTAGTATAATAATCGGACGGACTGAAGCTTTCTTT. Protein sequence: CASSIIIGRTEAFF.

The J gene is TRBJ2-5, the V gene TRBV9, with a possible D match to TRBD1 (6 bases). This CDR3 has 16 amino acids. V dropped 0 bases and J dropped 2 bases, with 14 bases sitting between them. CDR1 is SGDLS and CDR2 is YYNGEE in the germline V gene. In DNA, the CDR3 is TGTGCCAGCAGCGTAGCCCCAAGGGGGTGGCAAGAGACCCAGTACTTC. Translation gives CASSVAPRGWQETQYF.

CDR3 coding DNA: TGTGCTAGTGGTTACGGCAGCAACAATGAGCAGTTCTTC. Its protein is CASGYGSNNEQFF. The chain couples TRBV12-5 to TRBJ2-1, with no clear D. Germline CDR1 and CDR2: LGHNT and FRNRAP. V lost 4 bases to trimming and J lost 5 bases, with 9 bases between them. This CDR3 comprises 13 residues.

This clone was detected once. The chain recombines TRBV28 with TRBJ2-7, with 12 nucleotides matching TRBD1. The J segment lost 6 bases and the V segment lost 7 bases, leaving 4 bases of the junction unmatched. From germline, CDR1 is MDHEN and CDR2 SYDVKM. This CDR3 spans 13 amino acids. In DNA form, the CDR3 reads TGTGCCAGCAACCGGGACAGGGGGCGCGAGCAGTACTTC. It encodes CASNRDRGREQYF.

The J gene is TRBJ1-4, the V gene TRBV18; D is unclear. V gave up 2 bases and J gave up 5 bases, with 3 bases separating them. The CDR3 consists of 12 residues. CDR1 KGHSH and CDR2 LQKENI come from the germline V gene. The CDR3 coding sequence is TGTGCCAGCTCACCAGGCAATGAAAAACTGTTTTTT. It translates to CASSPGNEKLFF.

V gene TRBV6-5 combines with J gene TRBJ1-5; D is ambiguous. The CDR3 spans 13 residues. Germline CDR1 and CDR2: MNHEY and SVGAGI. The V end lost 5 bases, the J end lost 5 bases, and 10 bases lay between the germline ends. The CDR3 loop reads CASSKTQYQPQHF. DNA of the CDR3: TGTGCCAGCAGTAAGACTCAGTATCAGCCCCAGCATTTT.

The J gene is TRBJ2-1, the V gene TRBV7-9; TRBD1 agrees at 7 bases. The CDR3 consists of 15 residues. Germline CDR1 is SEHNR and CDR2 is FQNEAQ (reference sequence). V dropped 4 bases and J dropped 1; count of bases not matched to a gene: 4. The DNA of the CDR3 is TGTGCCAGCAGCTCCCCGGGACAGTCCTACAATGAGCAGTTCTTC. Amino acids: CASSSPGQSYNEQFF.

This rearrangement joins TRBV5-1 to TRBJ2-1, with D unresolved. The CDR3 consists of 15 residues. Trimming took off 4 bases at V and 5 bases at J, with 16 bases between the two ends. In germline, CDR1 is SGHRS, CDR2 YFSETQ. CDR3 region: CASSLTLNLNNEQFF. CDR3 in DNA: TGCGCCAGCAGCCTCACTCTCAACCTTAACAATGAGCAGTTCTTC.

This rearrangement joins TRBV7-6 to TRBJ2-2; D is undetermined. CDR3 length: 15 residues. The germline gives CDR1 SGHVS, CDR2 FNYEAQ. The V and J ends lost 0 bases and 5 bases respectively, with 10 bases between them. CDR3 DNA sequence: TGTGCCAGCAGCTTAGCCCGGGCGCGGACCGGGGAGCTGTTTTTT. It translates to CASSLARARTGELFF.

The chain employs TRBV11-1 and TRBJ1-1; D is unresolved. V lost 3 bases, J lost 3 bases, and 11 bases lay in between. There are 14 residues in the CDR3. Germline assignment: CDR1 SGHAT and CDR2 FQDESV (reference sequence). CDR3 residues: CASSFEPRDTEAFF. Here the CDR3 DNA reads TGTGCCAGCAGCTTCGAGCCCCGAGACACTGAAGCTTTCTTT.

Points on this clone: The junction departs from the called germline gene at one end, perhaps through a read error. The chain carries TRBV13 and TRBJ2-7, with D tentatively TRBD1 (6 bases). The CDR3 has 12 amino acids. The germline gives CDR1 PRHDT, CDR2 FYEKMQ (reference sequence). DNA for the CDR3: TGTGCCAGCAGCATAGGGGGCTACGAGCAGTACTTC. Translating it yields CASSIGGYEQYF.